This T cell receptor (beta chain) was documented in a study of OX40 agonist ivuxolimab in advanced cancers. General study points: The mean number of expanded clones was higher in CD8+ T cells than in CD4+.

V lost 5 bases, J lost 8 bases, and 15 bases lay in between. The CDR3 is made up of 14 amino acids. Per the germline V gene, CDR1 is SGHNT and CDR2 is YENEEA. The method was immunoSEQ multiplex PCR; TCRdb's version includes in-frame clones alone and lacks a portion of them. The sample lists around 62,000 clones; nearly 90% were seen once. About this clone: Its antigen is not identified.

This sample comprised CD4+ or CD8+ T cells sorted from blood, obtained in a trial of the OX40 agonist ivuxolimab. The genes are TRBV11-3 and TRBJ1-4, with TRBD1 as a possible D gene (5 bases). The origin of this receptor is an adult with an advanced solid tumor such as melanoma, head and neck, liver or kidney cancer. The CDR3 loop reads CASSQPGLEEKLFF. CDR3 bases: TGTGCCAGCAGCCAACCGGGACTCGAGGAAAAACTGTTTTTT.